The 24 T cell receptor beta chains below all came from one sample that was sequenced in a study of blood T cell repertoires in COVID-19. Data came from immunoSEQ multiplex PCR; TCRdb stores just in-frame clones and leaves some out. In the table there are 250,000 to 350,000 clones, roughly 87% of which are singletons. The sequenced sample consisted of PBMCs or T cells enriched from blood (not recorded which). These receptors were collected from a woman aged 40 to 50 who had recovered from COVID-19.

The chain carries TRBV19 and TRBJ2-2; D unresolved. The ends were cut back, 6 bases at V and 0 bases at J, with 11 bases in the middle. The CDR3 extends over 15 amino acids. Germline V gene lookup returns CDR1 LNHDA and CDR2 SQIVND (reference sequence). CDR3 protein: CASSYGPPNTGELFF. DNA of the CDR3: TGTGCCAGTAGCTATGGTCCCCCGAACACCGGGGAGCTGTTTTTT.

This sequence joins TRBV30 and TRBJ2-1; 7 nucleotides align to TRBD1. Germline V lookup: CDR1 GTSNPN, CDR2 SVGIG (reference sequence). V was clipped by 6 bases and J by 1 base; unmatched bases: 6. CDR3 length equals 14 residues. In nucleotides, the CDR3 is TGTGCCTGCATGCCGGGACAGTCCTACAATGAGCAGTTCTTC. It translates to CACMPGQSYNEQFF.

This rearrangement joins TRBV21-1 to TRBJ2-5; the table gives TRBD1 as D, unverified against the DNA. TRBV21-1 constitutes a pseudogene. CDR3 length: 15 residues. The CDR3 DNA is TGTGCCAGCAGCAAACCCGGGACAGCATGGGAGACCCAGTACTTC. It specifies CASSKPGTAWETQYF.

The chain links TRBV29-1 to TRBJ2-3; 8 positions agree with TRBD2. V lost 0 bases, J lost 5 bases, and 13 bases stayed unmatched. The CDR3 sequence is 17 residues long. Germline CDR1 is SQVTM and CDR2 is ANQGSEA. The CDR3 loop reads CSVEDFPGAGAGDTQYF. DNA of the CDR3: TGCAGCGTTGAAGATTTCCCCGGAGCGGGAGCGGGAGATACGCAGTATTTT.

This clone occurred once. V usage is TRBV6-6 and J usage is TRBJ1-6; D remains ambiguous. This CDR3 region has 17 residues. Germline loops: CDR1 MNHNY, CDR2 SVGAGI (reference sequence). V lost 5 bases to trimming and J lost 5 bases, with 19 bases between them. CDR3 bases: TGTGCCAGCAGTCCCGTTAGAGGTCGAGCGGATAATTCACCCCTCCACTTT. It encodes CASSPVRGRADNSPLHF.

V usage is TRBV21-1 and J usage is TRBJ2-7; the table names TRBD1, a call not compared with the DNA. TRBV21-1 corresponds to a pseudogene. The CDR3 length is 12 residues. The CDR3 DNA reads TGTGCCAGCACGGACAGATTCTACGAGCAGTACTTC. Translation: CASTDRFYEQYF.

This clone is a singleton in its sample. This chain uses TRBV30 with TRBJ1-5; no clear D. The CDR3 is 17 residues long. Germline CDR1 is GTSNPN and CDR2 is SVGIG (reference sequence). V shed 1 base and J shed 0 bases, with 16 bases lying between them. DNA for the CDR3: TGTGCCTGGAGTGCCCTCTCCGTGAGGAATAGCAATCAGCCCCAGCATTTT. Protein: CAWSALSVRNSNQPQHF. Using reference TRBV30 and TRBJ1-5 for the parts outside the CDR3, the full variable domain is SQTIHQWPATLVQPVGSPLSLECTVEGTSNPNLYWYRQAAGRGLQLLFYSVGIGQISSEVPQNLSASRPQDRQFILSSKKLLLSDSGFYLCAWSALSVRNSNQPQHFGDGTRLSIL.

This clone has a single count. The V call is TRBV19, the J call TRBJ1-6; D possibly corresponds to TRBD1 (6 bases). Germline V gives CDR1 LNHDA, CDR2 SQIVND (reference sequence). The V gene lost 5 bases and the J gene lost 10 bases, with 9 bases spanning the gap. The CDR3 extends over 12 amino acids. The DNA of the CDR3 is TGTGCCAGTAGTCACAGGGACTCACCCCTCCACTTT. It yields the protein CASSHRDSPLHF.

DNA of the CDR3: TGTGCCACCAGTGATCCACAGGGGCCTCTGACTGAGACCCAGTACTTC. Its translation: CATSDPQGPLTETQYF. This chain connects TRBV24-1 to TRBJ2-5, with TRBD1 identical over 7 bases. V dropped 3 bases and J dropped 5; count of bases not matched to a gene: 11. The germline CDR1 and CDR2 sequences are KGHDR and SFDVKD. The CDR3 extends over 16 amino acids.

The chain combines TRBV3-1 (or the pseudogene TRBV3-2) with TRBJ2-2; no firm D call. Germline V gene sequence: CDR1 LGHDT, CDR2 YNNKEL (reference sequence). V lost 0 bases and J 3 bases, leaving 8 bases between the germline ends. This CDR3 contains 15 residues. CDR3 DNA: TGTGCCAGCAGCCAAGATACGGTTGACACCGGGGAGCTGTTTTTT. It translates to CASSQDTVDTGELFF.

The V gene is TRBV4-3, the J gene TRBJ2-2; 7 nucleotides match TRBD2. V lost 1 base, J lost 3 bases, and 11 bases stayed unmatched. The CDR3 has 18 amino acids. Looked up from germline, CDR1 is LGHNA and CDR2 is YSLEER. The CDR3: CASSQAVVGGSYTGELFF. The CDR3 DNA sequence: TGCGCCAGCAGCCAAGCTGTCGTTGGCGGGAGCTACACCGGGGAGCTGTTTTTT.

Written as DNA, the CDR3 is TGCGCCAGCAGTGAGCGTAGGGCCGGGGGCGGGGAGCTGTTTTTT. Translated, it gives CASSERRAGGGELFF. The rearrangement uses TRBV10-2 and TRBJ2-2; tentatively, D is TRBD2 (6 bases). Germline V gene sequence: CDR1 WSHSY, CDR2 SAAADI. V was trimmed by 2 bases and J by 7 bases, leaving 14 bases between them. The CDR3 covers 15 residues.

This clone was seen more than once but under ten times. The chain combines TRBV12-3 or TRBV12-4 with TRBJ1-2; weak D call: TRBD1 (6 bases). The CDR3 consists of 13 residues. The V end was cut by 2 bases, the J end by 2 bases, with 6 bases between. The CDR3 loop is CASSLQGNYGYTF. In DNA form, the CDR3 reads TGTGCCAGCAGTTTACAGGGGAACTATGGCTACACCTTC.

The CDR3 DNA is TGTGCCAGCAGTTTACAGCGCTATGGCTACACCTTC. Amino acids: CASSLQRYGYTF. The chain couples TRBV28 to TRBJ1-2; D is uncertain. Germline CDR1 reads MDHEN; CDR2 reads SYDVKM. V was trimmed by 2 bases and J by 4 bases, leaving 5 bases between them. This CDR3 has 12 residues.

The DNA of the CDR3 is TGCGCCAGCAGTGAACCCGCGGGAGGTGCAGATACGCAGTATTTT. It is translated as CASSEPAGGADTQYF. This chain joins TRBV10-2 and TRBJ2-3; 8 nucleotides agree with TRBD2. Trimming removed 3 bases from V and 4 bases from J; junction bases left unmatched: 6. Per germline, CDR1 WSHSY and CDR2 SAAADI. This CDR3 has 15 amino acids.

The chain has TRBV7-9 and TRBJ2-7, with 13 bases matching TRBD2. V was pared by 3 bases and J by 2 bases, with 10 bases of the junction left unmatched. The CDR3 is made up of 18 amino acids. CDR1 is SEHNR, CDR2 FQNEAQ, per germline (reference sequence). The CDR3 coding sequence is TGTGCCAGCAGCTTGGGCACTAGCGGGAGGGGTAGGACCTACGAGCAGTACTTC. Encoded protein: CASSLGTSGRGRTYEQYF.

The chain employs TRBV18 and TRBJ1-5; no clear D. The CDR3 has 14 amino acids. V dropped 5 bases and J dropped 6 bases, with 14 bases sitting between them. Germline V gene lookup returns CDR1 KGHSH and CDR2 LQKENI. The CDR3 reads CASSKAPSGQPQHF. In nucleotides, the CDR3 is TGTGCCAGCTCAAAAGCTCCTTCCGGTCAGCCCCAGCATTTT.

V usage is TRBV18 and J usage is TRBJ2-3, with TRBD1 as a possible D gene (5 bases). CDR1 and CDR2 (germline): KGHSH, LQKENI. The CDR3 has 14 amino acids. V dropped 0 bases and J dropped 1 base, with 5 bases sitting between them. The CDR3, as DNA: TGTGCCAGCTCACCACCGACAGGCACAGATACGCAGTATTTT. Its protein is CASSPPTGTDTQYF.

The V call is TRBV6-2 or TRBV6-3, the J call TRBJ2-2, with D perhaps matching TRBD2 (6 bases). This CDR3 contains 18 residues. V gave up 6 bases and J gave up 0 bases, with 20 bases separating them. Germline V CDR1 and CDR2: MNHEY, SVGEGT. The CDR3 spells CASSPPLGRATNTGELFF. The CDR3 DNA sequence: TGTGCCAGCAGCCCCCCCCTCGGGAGAGCCACGAACACCGGGGAGCTGTTTTTT.

The chain employs TRBV9 and TRBJ1-3; unclear D gene. Trimming cost V 3 bases and J 1 base, with 11 bases left between them. Germline assignment: CDR1 SGDLS and CDR2 YYNGEE. CDR3 length: 15 amino acids. The CDR3 loop reads CASSGLSRSGNTIYF. CDR3 DNA sequence: TGTGCCAGCAGCGGGTTGTCGAGGTCTGGAAACACCATATATTTT. The variable domain in full, completed from reference TRBV9 and TRBJ1-3, reads DSGVTQTPKHLITATGQRVTLRCSPRSGDLSVYWYQQSLDQGLQFLIQYYNGEERAKGNILERFSAQQFPDLHSELNLSSLELGDSALYFCASSGLSRSGNTIYFGEGSWLTVV.

V is TRBV5-1 and J is TRBJ2-7; TRBD2 might be the D (6 bases). CDR3 length: 16 amino acids. Germline lookup yields CDR1 SGHRS and CDR2 YFSETQ. Trimming pared 0 bases from V and 2 bases from J, leaving 15 bases between. The CDR3 protein is CASSLVPGLEAYEQYF. The CDR3 DNA follows: TGCGCCAGCAGCTTGGTTCCGGGACTTGAGGCCTACGAGCAGTACTTC. Combining the CDR3 with reference TRBV5-1 and TRBJ2-7 gives the whole variable domain KAGVTQTPRYLIKTRGQQVTLSCSPISGHRSVSWYQQTPGQGLQFLFEYFSETQRNKGNFPGRFSGRQFSNSRSEMNVSTLELGDSALYLCASSLVPGLEAYEQYFGPGTRLTVT.

The chain employs TRBV18 and TRBJ1-4, with a weak D call TRBD1 (5 bases). The V gene lost 4 bases and the J gene lost 4 bases, with 13 bases spanning the gap. CDR1 KGHSH and CDR2 LQKENI come from the germline V gene. The CDR3 has 15 residues. The CDR3 reads CASSQQTENNEKLFF. CDR3 in DNA: TGTGCCAGCTCACAACAGACAGAGAATAATGAAAAACTGTTTTTT.

The rearrangement links TRBV7-2 to TRBJ1-2; D unclear. Deletions cut 5 bases from V and 4 bases from J, with 14 bases between. Germline V gene lookup returns CDR1 SGHTA and CDR2 FQGNSA. This CDR3 contains 14 residues. CDR3 loop: CASSTRLDGYGYTF. In DNA, the CDR3 is TGTGCCAGCAGCACCCGACTGGATGGCTATGGCTACACCTTC.

This clone was counted only a few times. The genes are TRBV6-5 and TRBJ2-7, with 7 positions matching TRBD1. The CDR3 is 15 amino acids. CDR1 is MNHEY and CDR2 is SVGAGI in the germline V gene. Trimming cost V 2 bases and J 2 bases; bases outside gene matches: 6. CDR3 residues: CASSYRGTVTYEQYF. The CDR3 bases are TGTGCCAGCAGTTACCGTGGGACAGTAACCTACGAGCAGTACTTC.